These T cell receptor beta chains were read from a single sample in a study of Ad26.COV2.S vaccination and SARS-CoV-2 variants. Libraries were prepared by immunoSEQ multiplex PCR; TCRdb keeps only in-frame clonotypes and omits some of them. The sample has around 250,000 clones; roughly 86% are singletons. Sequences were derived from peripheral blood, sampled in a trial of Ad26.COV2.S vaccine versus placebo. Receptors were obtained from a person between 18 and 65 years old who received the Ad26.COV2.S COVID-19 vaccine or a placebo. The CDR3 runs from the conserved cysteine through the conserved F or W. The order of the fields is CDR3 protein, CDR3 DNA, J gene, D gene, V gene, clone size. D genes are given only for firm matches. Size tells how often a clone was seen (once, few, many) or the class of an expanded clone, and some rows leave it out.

CDR3 protein: CASSYFRGNYGYTF
CDR3 DNA: TGTGCCAGCAGTTACTTCAGGGGTAACTATGGCTACACCTTC
J gene: TRBJ1-2
D gene: -
V gene: TRBV6-5
clone size: -

CDR3 protein: CSVEGYGYTF
CDR3 DNA: TGCAGCGTTGAAGGGTATGGCTACACCTTC
J gene: TRBJ1-2
D gene: -
V gene: TRBV29-1
clone size: few

CDR3 protein: CASSLGVFYGYTF
CDR3 DNA: TGTGCCAGCAGCTTAGGGGTATTCTATGGCTACACCTTC
J gene: TRBJ1-2
D gene: -
V gene: TRBV7-2
clone size: -

CDR3 protein: CASSVDNTEAFF
CDR3 DNA: TGTGCCAGTAGTGTCGACAACACTGAAGCTTTCTTT
J gene: TRBJ1-1
D gene: -
V gene: TRBV19
clone size: -

CDR3 protein: CASSGGTGGNEQFF
CDR3 DNA: TGCGCCAGCAGCGGCGGGACAGGGGGCAATGAGCAGTTCTTC
J gene: TRBJ2-1
D gene: TRBD1
V gene: TRBV5-1
clone size: few

CDR3 protein: CASSIEGGNVGYGYTF
CDR3 DNA: TGTGCCAGTAGTATAGAAGGGGGAAATGTCGGCTATGGCTACACCTTC
J gene: TRBJ1-2
D gene: -
V gene: TRBV19
clone size: -

CDR3 protein: CASSPGTRYEQYF
CDR3 DNA: TGTGCCAGCAGCCCCGGGACCCGCTACGAGCAGTACTTC
J gene: TRBJ2-7
D gene: -
V gene: TRBV7-9
clone size: -

CDR3 protein: CASSPQGAPKLFF
CDR3 DNA: TGTGCCAGCTCACCGCAGGGGGCGCCAAAACTGTTTTTT
J gene: TRBJ1-4
D gene: TRBD1
V gene: TRBV18
clone size: -

CDR3 protein: CASSQDPGFGEKLFF
CDR3 DNA: TGCGCCAGCAGCCAAGATCCGGGGTTCGGTGAAAAACTGTTTTTT
J gene: TRBJ1-4
D gene: -
V gene: TRBV4-3
clone size: -

CDR3 protein: CASSVEPGGSTDTQYF
CDR3 DNA: TGTGCCAGCAGCGTAGAGCCGGGTGGGAGCACAGATACGCAGTATTTT
J gene: TRBJ2-3
D gene: -
V gene: TRBV9
clone size: -

CDR3 protein: CASSSGGTAGNTIYF
CDR3 DNA: TGTGCCAGCAGCTCCGGGGGGACAGCTGGAAACACCATATATTTT
J gene: TRBJ1-3
D gene: TRBD1
V gene: TRBV7-3
clone size: -

CDR3 protein: CASSSPGAYEQYF
CDR3 DNA: TGCGCCAGCAGCTCTCCCGGGGCCTACGAGCAGTACTTC
J gene: TRBJ2-7
D gene: -
V gene: TRBV5-1
clone size: -

CDR3 protein: CASSPAGMSETQYF
CDR3 DNA: TGTGCCAGCAGCCCCGCAGGGATGTCAGAGACCCAGTACTTC
J gene: TRBJ2-5
D gene: -
V gene: TRBV7-2
clone size: -

CDR3 protein: CASSHGLAGSSYEQYF
CDR3 DNA: TGTGCCAGCAGCCATGGACTAGCGGGGAGCTCCTACGAGCAGTACTTC
J gene: TRBJ2-7
D gene: TRBD2
V gene: TRBV13
clone size: medium-sized

CDR3 protein: CSVEVVDELLSGNTIYF
CDR3 DNA: TGCAGCGTTGAAGTAGTAGATGAACTCCTCTCTGGAAACACCATATATTTT
J gene: TRBJ1-3
D gene: -
V gene: TRBV29-1
clone size: -

CDR3 protein: CASSYNEGWDQETQYF
CDR3 DNA: TGTGCCAGCAGTTACAACGAGGGGTGGGACCAAGAGACCCAGTACTTC
J gene: TRBJ2-5
D gene: -
V gene: TRBV6-5
clone size: once

CDR3 protein: CASTRDFYNEQFF
CDR3 DNA: TGTGCCAGCACCAGGGACTTTTACAATGAGCAGTTCTTC
J gene: TRBJ2-1
D gene: -
V gene: TRBV12-3/TRBV12-4
clone size: -

CDR3 protein: CASVPTGTSTDTQYF
CDR3 DNA: TGTGCCAGCGTACCAACGGGGACTAGCACAGATACGCAGTATTTT
J gene: TRBJ2-3
D gene: -
V gene: TRBV3-1/TRBV3-2
clone size: -

CDR3 protein: CASSSQGVGDYEQYF
CDR3 DNA: TGTGCCAGTAGTTCCCAGGGAGTGGGGGACTACGAGCAGTACTTC
J gene: TRBJ2-7
D gene: -
V gene: TRBV19
clone size: -

CDR3 protein: CASSQNYQGFGANVLTF
CDR3 DNA: TGTGCCAGCAGCCAAAATTACCAGGGATTTGGGGCCAACGTCCTGACTTTC
J gene: TRBJ2-6
D gene: -
V gene: TRBV3-1/TRBV3-2
clone size: -

CDR3 protein: CASSLAAGYTEAFF
CDR3 DNA: TGCGCCAGCAGCTTGGCCGCAGGGTACACTGAAGCTTTCTTT
J gene: TRBJ1-1
D gene: -
V gene: TRBV5-1
clone size: -

CDR3 protein: CASSKIELLGTDTQYF
CDR3 DNA: TGTGCCAGCAGCAAAATCGAGTTACTAGGCACAGATACGCAGTATTTT
J gene: TRBJ2-3
D gene: -
V gene: TRBV21-1
clone size: -

CDR3 protein: CASSPHRDDTEAFF
CDR3 DNA: TGTGCCAGCAGCCCTCACAGGGATGACACTGAAGCTTTCTTT
J gene: TRBJ1-1
D gene: -
V gene: TRBV9
clone size: -

CDR3 protein: CASSPVGGLNTEAFF
CDR3 DNA: TGTGCCAGCAGCCCAGTTGGGGGGCTGAACACTGAAGCTTTCTTT
J gene: TRBJ1-1
D gene: -
V gene: TRBV7-9
clone size: -

CDR3 protein: CASSIAAGVGTGELFF
CDR3 DNA: TGTGCCAGTAGTATAGCGGCGGGAGTGGGGACCGGGGAGCTGTTTTTT
J gene: TRBJ2-2
D gene: TRBD2
V gene: TRBV19
clone size: once

CDR3 protein: CASSQRWDATNYGYTF
CDR3 DNA: TGCGCCAGCAGCCAACGTTGGGACGCGACTAACTATGGCTACACCTTC
J gene: TRBJ1-2
D gene: -
V gene: TRBV4-3
clone size: -

CDR3 protein: CASSYPGDRGFGYYGYTF
CDR3 DNA: TGTGCCAGCAGTTACCCCGGGGACAGGGGGTTTGGCTACTATGGCTACACCTTC
J gene: TRBJ1-2
D gene: TRBD1
V gene: TRBV6-2/TRBV6-3
clone size: -

CDR3 protein: CASSLSSMGFQETQYF
CDR3 DNA: TGCGCCAGCAGCTTGTCCTCTATGGGCTTCCAAGAGACCCAGTACTTC
J gene: TRBJ2-5
D gene: -
V gene: TRBV5-1
clone size: -

CDR3 protein: CASSLGGSTDTQYF
CDR3 DNA: TGTGCCAGCAGCTTAGGGGGAAGCACAGATACGCAGTATTTT
J gene: TRBJ2-3
D gene: -
V gene: TRBV11-3
clone size: -

CDR3 protein: CASSALIGSGPAGEQYF
CDR3 DNA: TGTGCCAGCAGTGCGCTTATAGGTAGCGGGCCGGCGGGGGAGCAGTACTTC
J gene: TRBJ2-7
D gene: TRBD2
V gene: TRBV6-1
clone size: once

CDR3 protein: CASSQEAGGLDTQYF
CDR3 DNA: TGTGCCAGCAGCCAAGAGGCGGGGGGGCTGGATACGCAGTATTTT
J gene: TRBJ2-3
D gene: TRBD2
V gene: TRBV4-2
clone size: -

CDR3 protein: CASSLSGTYYEQYF
CDR3 DNA: TGTGCCAGCAGTTTATCCGGGACCTACTACGAGCAGTACTTC
J gene: TRBJ2-7
D gene: -
V gene: TRBV28
clone size: -

CDR3 protein: CAWKFGYEQYF
CDR3 DNA: TGTGCCTGGAAATTCGGCTACGAGCAGTACTTC
J gene: TRBJ2-7
D gene: -
V gene: TRBV30
clone size: many

CDR3 protein: CASSLAVAETQYF
CDR3 DNA: TGTGCCAGCAGCTTGGCGGTTGCGGAGACCCAGTACTTC
J gene: TRBJ2-5
D gene: -
V gene: TRBV11-2
clone size: -

CDR3 protein: CASSQGSQSFYGYTF
CDR3 DNA: TGTGCCAGCAGCCAAGGGAGCCAGTCCTTCTATGGCTACACCTTC
J gene: TRBJ1-2
D gene: -
V gene: TRBV3-1/TRBV3-2
clone size: -

CDR3 protein: CASSLGPSESYEQYF
CDR3 DNA: TGTGCCAGCAGCTTGGGGCCTAGTGAATCCTACGAGCAGTACTTC
J gene: TRBJ2-7
D gene: -
V gene: TRBV5-6
clone size: -

CDR3 protein: CASSSGPFAPYEQYF
CDR3 DNA: TGTGCCAGCAGTAGCGGGCCATTTGCCCCTTACGAGCAGTACTTC
J gene: TRBJ2-7
D gene: -
V gene: TRBV28
clone size: -

CDR3 protein: CASSPRADTEAFF
CDR3 DNA: TGTGCCAGCTCACCACGGGCCGACACTGAAGCTTTCTTT
J gene: TRBJ1-1
D gene: -
V gene: TRBV18
clone size: -

CDR3 protein: CASSPLTGANYGYTF
CDR3 DNA: TGCGCCAGCAGCCCTCTGACAGGCGCCAACTATGGCTACACCTTC
J gene: TRBJ1-2
D gene: -
V gene: TRBV5-1
clone size: -

CDR3 protein: CASSYSNEQYF
CDR3 DNA: TGTGCCAGCAGTTACTCGAACGAGCAGTACTTC
J gene: TRBJ2-7
D gene: -
V gene: TRBV6-5
clone size: -

CDR3 protein: CAWSRDRGAEAFF
CDR3 DNA: TGTGCCTGGAGTAGGGACAGGGGAGCGGAAGCTTTCTTT
J gene: TRBJ1-1
D gene: TRBD1
V gene: TRBV30
clone size: -

CDR3 protein: CASARLAGGKSGTDTQYF
CDR3 DNA: TGTGCCAGCGCCCGACTAGCGGGGGGTAAATCGGGCACAGATACGCAGTATTTT
J gene: TRBJ2-3
D gene: TRBD2
V gene: TRBV27
clone size: -